Presented here are 7 T cell receptor beta chains from one specimen sequenced in a study of blood T cell repertoires in COVID-19. Some clones are missing from TCRdb's copy, which holds only in-frame ones; the method was immunoSEQ multiplex PCR. The data hold 100,000 to 150,000 clones, with about 84% observed a single time. The material sequenced was peripheral blood. The source of these receptors is a man between 60 and 75 years old with acute or convalescent COVID-19.

CDR3 coding DNA: TGTGCCAGTAGTCGCCCAATAACAGGGGGCGGTAATGGCTACACCTTC. It codes for CASSRPITGGGNGYTF. The chain recombines TRBV19 with TRBJ1-2; 9 bases map to TRBD1. J lost 6 bases, V lost 5 bases, and 13 bases had no gene match. The CDR3 spans 16 residues. The V gene's germline CDR1 is LNHDA and CDR2 SQIVND (reference sequence).

This chain uses TRBV6-2 or TRBV6-3 with TRBJ2-1; 12 nucleotides agree with TRBD2. This CDR3 has 16 residues. The V segment lost 4 bases and the J segment 4 bases; nucleotides outside the gene matches: 5. Germline V lookup: CDR1 MNHEY, CDR2 SVGEGT. The CDR3 nucleotides are TGTGCCAGCAGTTCAGGGACTAGCGGGTATTACAATGAGCAGTTCTTC. The encoded protein is CASSSGTSGYYNEQFF.

This clone was observed a handful of times. The chain couples TRBV6-5 to TRBJ1-5; TRBD1 is a possible D gene (5 bases). CDR1 and CDR2 from the germline V gene are MNHEY and SVGAGI. V lost 2 bases to trimming and J lost 7 bases, with 9 bases between them. CDR3 size: 13 residues. The CDR3 region has the DNA TGTGCCAGCAGTTACCAGGGTGGCCAGCCCCAGCATTTT. It specifies CASSYQGGQPQHF.

V is TRBV4-1 and J is TRBJ2-3; 12 bases fit TRBD2. The CDR3 consists of 14 residues. The ends lost 0 bases at V and 10 bases at J; junction bases unmatched: 2. Germline values: CDR1 MGHRA, CDR2 YSYEKL. CDR3 region: CASSQDWTSGAQYF. CDR3 sequence (DNA): TGCGCCAGCAGCCAAGATTGGACTAGCGGGGCGCAGTATTTT.

This clone was counted once. The chain recombines TRBV7-9 with TRBJ1-1; D possibly corresponds to TRBD1 (5 bases). CDR3 length: 15 residues. CDR1 is SEHNR, CDR2 FQNEAQ, per germline (reference sequence). The V gene lost 5 bases and the J gene lost 5 bases, with 18 bases spanning the gap. As DNA, the CDR3 is TGTGCCAGCAGCCCGCCAGCAGGGAGGGAAACTGAAGCTTTCTTT. Its translation is CASSPPAGRETEAFF. Drawing the rest from reference TRBV7-9 and TRBJ1-1, the complete variable domain is DTGVSQNPRHKITKRGQNVTFRCDPISEHNRLYWYRQTLGQGPEFLTYFQNEAQLEKSRLLSDRFSAERPKGSFSTLEIQRTEQGDSAMYLCASSPPAGRETEAFFGQGTRLTVV.

This sequence joins TRBV5-1 and TRBJ2-1; D might be TRBD1 (5 bases). The CDR3 loop spans 15 amino acids. Looked up from germline, CDR1 is SGHRS and CDR2 is YFSETQ. Trimming cost V 0 bases and J 8 bases, with 15 bases left between them. CDR3: CASSLEGATWDEQFF. The CDR3, as DNA: TGCGCCAGCAGCTTGGAAGGGGCAACTTGGGATGAGCAGTTCTTC.

The chain employs TRBV11-2 and TRBJ2-5, with 7 positions matching TRBD2. Germline V gene lookup returns CDR1 SGHAT and CDR2 FQNNGV. The CDR3 length is 15 residues. Trimming removed 4 bases from V and 1 base from J; junction bases left unmatched: 6. The CDR3 protein is CASSSRPSGQETQYF. The CDR3 DNA reads TGTGCCAGCAGCTCGCGTCCTAGCGGCCAAGAGACCCAGTACTTC.